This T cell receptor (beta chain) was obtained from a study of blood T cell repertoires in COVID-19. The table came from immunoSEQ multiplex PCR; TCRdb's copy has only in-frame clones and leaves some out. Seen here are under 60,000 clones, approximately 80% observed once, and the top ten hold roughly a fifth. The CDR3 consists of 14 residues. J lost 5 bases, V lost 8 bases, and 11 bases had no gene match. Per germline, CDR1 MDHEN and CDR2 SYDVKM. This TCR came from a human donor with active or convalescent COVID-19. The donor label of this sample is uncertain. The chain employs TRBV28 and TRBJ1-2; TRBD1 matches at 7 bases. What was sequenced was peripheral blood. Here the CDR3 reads CASEGSTGEYGYTF. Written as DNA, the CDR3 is TGTGCCAGCGAGGGATCTACAGGGGAATATGGCTACACCTTC.